The next 16 T cell receptor beta chains were all read from a single sample in a study of neurological immune-mediated disorders. TCRdb re-analysed the 5' RACE reads in MiXCR, keeping a single row per CDR3 protein. In the table there are some 25,000 distinct CDR3 sequences, over 5.5% of which are singletons. The sample taken for sequencing was PBMCs. The source of these receptors is a woman aged 40-49 years in good health.

This clonotype was recorded many times. This sequence joins TRBV30 and TRBJ2-1, with D perhaps matching TRBD1 or TRBD2 (6 bases each). CDR1 is GTSNPN, CDR2 SVGIG, per germline (reference sequence). The CDR3 sequence is 15 residues long. V shed 8 bases and J shed 5 bases, with 22 bases lying between them. The CDR3 DNA reads TGTGCCCAGAGGGGGGACCTGCTACTTGACAATGAGCAGTTCTTC. It yields the protein CAQRGDLLLDNEQFF.

This clonotype occurred many times. The chain is built from TRBV5-1 and TRBJ1-1; no definite D call. Germline values: CDR1 SGHRS, CDR2 YFSETQ. CDR3 length: 14 amino acids. Trimming pared 2 bases from V and 1 base from J, leaving 9 bases between. CDR3 sequence reads: CASSLPHTNTEAFF. The CDR3, as DNA: TGCGCCAGCAGCTTACCCCACACGAACACTGAAGCTTTCTTT.

Many counts were recorded for this clonotype. The chain recombines TRBV20-1 with TRBJ2-7, with TRBD1 matching 7 bases. This CDR3 is 15 amino acids long. Germline CDR1 DFQATT, CDR2 SNEGSKA (reference sequence). Trimming cost V 0 bases and J 1 base; bases outside gene matches: 6. The chain's CDR3 is CSARDRDSYSYEQYF. The CDR3 DNA sequence: TGCAGTGCTAGAGACCGGGACAGCTATTCCTACGAGCAGTACTTC.

This clonotype came up many times. The rearrangement links TRBV6-5 to TRBJ2-7; 8 positions agree with TRBD1. The length of the CDR3 is 13 residues. V gave up 6 bases and J gave up 6 bases; unmatched junction bases: 7. From germline, CDR1 is MNHEY and CDR2 SVGAGI. The CDR3 bases are TGTGCCAGCAGCTCACACACAGGGGGCGAGCAGTACTTC. Translating gives CASSSHTGGEQYF.

This clonotype was observed at least ten times. This sequence joins TRBV7-2 and TRBJ2-1; D remains unclear. The length of the CDR3 is 15 residues. CDR1 and CDR2 from the germline V gene are SGHTA and FQGNSA. V was clipped by 4 bases and J by 0 bases, with 10 bases between them. The CDR3 loop is CASSSTWSSYNEQFF. CDR3 DNA: TGTGCCAGCAGCTCAACTTGGAGCTCCTACAATGAGCAGTTCTTC.

This clonotype was counted ten times or more. The V call is TRBV9, the J call TRBJ2-1; weak D call: TRBD1 (5 bases). Germline loops: CDR1 SGDLS, CDR2 YYNGEE. The CDR3 runs to 14 residues. Trimming took 4 bases from V and 7 from J, leaving 15 bases between them. CDR3 region: CASSPTPKGNEQFF. CDR3 coding DNA: TGTGCCAGCAGCCCAACTCCCAAGGGGAATGAGCAGTTCTTC.

Ten or more counts support this clonotype. This chain uses TRBV5-1 with TRBJ2-5; the match to TRBD2 covers 13 bases. Trimming cost V 0 bases and J 4 bases; bases outside gene matches: 3. Germline V gives CDR1 SGHRS, CDR2 YFSETQ. The CDR3 extends over 16 amino acids. In nucleotides, the CDR3 is TGCGCCAGCAGCTTGGAAGGACTAGCGGGAGTAGAGACCCAGTACTTC. It is translated as CASSLEGLAGVETQYF. Full variable domain (outside the CDR3, taken from reference TRBV5-1 and TRBJ2-5): KAGVTQTPRYLIKTRGQQVTLSCSPISGHRSVSWYQQTPGQGLQFLFEYFSETQRNKGNFPGRFSGRQFSNSRSEMNVSTLELGDSALYLCASSLEGLAGVETQYFGPGTRLLVL.

The sample holds many counts of this clonotype. The rearrangement links TRBV20-1 to TRBJ2-5; perhaps TRBD1 as D (5 bases). V lost 3 bases to trimming and J lost 4 bases, with 15 bases between them. The CDR3 totals 14 residues. CDR1 and CDR2 (germline): DFQATT, SNEGSKA (reference sequence). CDR3 nucleotides: TGCAGTGCTAGGGCTGCCTCCCAGGGAGAGACCCAGTACTTC. Translating gives CSARAASQGETQYF.

V usage is TRBV4-1 and J usage is TRBJ1-2; D unresolved. CDR1 is MGHRA and CDR2 is YSYEKL in the germline V gene. The germline V and J ends were trimmed by 1 base and 3 bases, with 12 bases remaining between them. The CDR3 is 15 residues long. CDR3 amino acids: CASSQAGIGDYGYTF. CDR3 DNA: TGCGCCAGCAGCCAAGCGGGGATAGGTGACTATGGCTACACCTTC.

This clonotype has a count of ten or more. The J gene is TRBJ2-4, the V gene TRBV5-1; D not resolved. Germline CDR1 SGHRS, CDR2 YFSETQ. The V and J ends lost 0 bases and 1 base respectively, with 5 bases between them. CDR3 size: 14 residues. Here the CDR3 DNA reads TGCGCCAGCAGCTTGGAAGGCGCCAAAAACATTCAGTACTTC. It yields the protein CASSLEGAKNIQYF.

This clonotype was counted ten times or more. The rearrangement links TRBV7-8 to TRBJ2-3; 14 positions agree with TRBD2. Per germline, CDR1 SGHVS and CDR2 FQNEAQ. V dropped 6 bases and J dropped 2; count of bases not matched to a gene: 10. This CDR3 contains 18 residues. The CDR3 DNA reads TGTGCCAGCAGGGGGTGGACTAGCGGGAGGCCCTTCACAGATACGCAGTATTTT. Protein product: CASRGWTSGRPFTDTQYF.

At least ten counts were recorded for this clonotype. This chain uses TRBV5-1 with TRBJ2-7; weak D call: TRBD1 (5 bases). Per the germline V gene, CDR1 is SGHRS and CDR2 is YFSETQ. The CDR3 consists of 15 residues. Trimming took off 0 bases at V and 5 bases at J, with 15 bases between the two ends. CDR3 sequence reads: CASSLAGTGVHEQYF. In nucleotides, the CDR3 is TGCGCCAGCAGCTTGGCCGGAACAGGCGTCCACGAGCAGTACTTC.

The gene calls are TRBV7-9 and TRBJ1-5; possible D gene TRBD1, 5 bases. The CDR3 is 19 residues long. V was pared by 4 bases and J by 3 bases, with 25 bases between. Germline loops: CDR1 SEHNR, CDR2 FQNEAQ (reference sequence). The CDR3 is CASSSACGGGGAVNQPQHF. In nucleotides, the CDR3 is TGTGCCAGCAGCTCTGCGTGCGGGGGTGGAGGGGCCGTCAATCAGCCCCAGCATTTT. Supplemented by reference TRBV7-9 and TRBJ1-5, the full variable domain reads DTGVSQNPRHKITKRGQNVTFRCDPISEHNRLYWYRQTLGQGPEFLTYFQNEAQLEKSRLLSDRFSAERPKGSFSTLEIQRTEQGDSAMYLCASSSACGGGGAVNQPQHFGDGTRLSIL.

This clonotype was observed at least ten times. The chain joins TRBV5-1 to TRBJ2-3, with D unclear. The CDR3 is 16 amino acids. Trimming removed 1 base from V and 2 bases from J, with 14 bases in between. From germline, CDR1 is SGHRS and CDR2 YFSETQ. This chain's CDR3 is CASSLRSGPPTDTQYF. The CDR3 DNA reads TGCGCCAGCAGCTTGCGGTCAGGTCCACCCACAGATACGCAGTATTTT.

This clonotype was counted ten times or more. The junction shows a germline mismatch at one end, possibly a read error. The rearrangement links TRBV7-7 to TRBJ2-5; 8 bases match TRBD2. This CDR3 has 15 amino acids. The germline CDR1 and CDR2 sequences are SSHAT and FNYEAQ (reference sequence). For the CDR3, the DNA is TGTGCTAGCAGCTTCTCTAGCGGGTTACAAGAGACCCAGTACTTC. Translating it yields CASSFSSGLQETQYF.

This clonotype was counted at least ten times. The chain employs TRBV10-3 and TRBJ1-4; D ambiguous. V dropped 3 bases and J dropped 7 bases, with 12 bases sitting between them. CDR1 is ENHRY and CDR2 is SYGVKD in the germline V gene. The CDR3 length is 14 residues. Written as DNA, the CDR3 is TGTGCCATCAGTGATCCGGCGTTTGCTGAAAAACTGTTTTTT. Translated, it gives CAISDPAFAEKLFF.